This T cell receptor (beta chain) came from a study of T-cell reconstitution after alpha-beta-depleted transplantation in children. The library targeted TCRbeta and was prepared with unique molecular identifiers. One entry per CDR3 protein results from TCRdb running MiXCR on the PCR reads. The sample consists of about 120,000 distinct CDR3 sequences, 10% of them appearing once. The CDR3 is made up of 15 amino acids. The V and J ends lost 5 bases and 8 bases, in that order; junction bases with no gene match: 10. From germline, CDR1 is SGHAT and CDR2 FQNNGV. The sample in question was PBMCs from the stem cell graft donor, obtained from the stem cell graft. The chain employs TRBV11-2 and TRBJ1-2, with TRBD1 identical over 11 bases. This receptor was taken from a human donor who donated a stem cell graft to a child with acute lymphoblastic leukemia. CDR3 region: CASSTGTGGDRGYTF. The CDR3 DNA follows: TGTGCCAGCAGCACAGGGACAGGGGGTGATAGGGGCTACACCTTC.